This T cell receptor beta chain was obtained from a study of OX40 agonist ivuxolimab in advanced cancers. In the study overall: Ivuxolimab was a fully human IgG2 agonistic monoclonal antibody targeting the costimulatory receptor OX40 (CD134). Prior anti-PD-1, anti-PD-L1 or anti-CTLA-4 therapy was permitted, and 40% of dose-escalation patients had received checkpoint inhibitors. Intravenous ivuxolimab was administered to patients every 2 weeks at six dose levels: 0.01, 0.1, 0.3, 1.5, 3 and 10 mg/kg. The paper covers the monotherapy dose-escalation part of the phase I ivuxolimab trial, which included N of about 50 patients. A male proportion of almost 85% and a mean age of approximately 62 years, ranging from about 20 to 80, were recorded for the dose-escalation cohort. Among the approximately 54 dose-escalation patients, approximately 20 had hepatocellular carcinoma, roughly 15 melanoma, 9 renal cell carcinoma and 9 head and neck cancer. Partial responses occurred in three dose-escalation patients: two with cutaneous melanoma and one with hepatocellular carcinoma. Peripheral TCRbeta sequencing aimed to test whether ivuxolimab altered TCR sequence diversity and caused clonal T-cell expansion.

The trial excluded patients who had a history of autoimmune disease or who were on systemic immunosuppression. Peripheral blood for TCR sequencing was collected from all dose cohorts at baseline, on cycle 4 day 1, and on cycle 7 day 1. Samples were obtained from an open-label, multicenter, first-in-human phase I dose-escalation trial of ivuxolimab. Adults with locally advanced or metastatic melanoma, renal cell carcinoma, hepatocellular carcinoma or head and neck squamous cell carcinoma were enrolled in the trial. Before TCR sequencing, CD4+ and CD8+ T cells were separately sorted from peripheral blood. Study-wide findings and limitations: After ivuxolimab, more expanded clones were found on average in CD8+ T cells than in CD4+ T cells. Clonal expansion of both CD4+ and CD8+ blood T cells was observed from baseline to week 6 at doses 0.1 to 3.0 mg/kg. Partial responders in the 0.1-3.0 mg/kg groups had among the lowest normalized peripheral clonal expansion, especially among CD8+ T cells. Low levels of normalized T-cell clonal expansion were also shown by some nonresponding patients. Antigen specificity was not determined for the clonally expanded peripheral T cells.

Taken from the germline V gene (reference sequence), the CDR1 and CDR2 loops are SEHNR and FQNEAQ. After removal of 3 bases from V and 8 bases from J, the junction retains 14 bases not matched to a gene. Its CDR3 holds 18 amino acids, cysteine through phenylalanine. Only the CDR3 part of the read is kept: 54 bases, read in frame from the first base. Genomic DNA was extracted from sorted cells for sequencing of the TCRbeta CDR3 region. The immunoSEQ Assay was used for sequencing of TCRbeta CDR3 regions. TCRdb obtained this table from immuneACCESS and retained in-frame rearrangements with V and J assigned. These tables miss some clones; where compared with another copy, unresolved V genes account for less than half of the shortfall, and the remainder is unexplained. The sample records around 63,000 clones, roughly 82% of which are singletons. The ten largest clones capture 5.5% of the sample. This clone was detected only once. The antigen this receptor binds is unknown. It has no much larger one-base neighbor in the sample; base qualities were not kept.

The sequence was collected from an adult with an advanced solid tumor such as melanoma, head and neck, liver or kidney cancer. Specimen: CD4+ or CD8+ T cells sorted from blood, collected in a trial of the OX40 agonist ivuxolimab. This sequence uses TRBV7-9 and TRBJ2-1; TRBD2 lines up with 12 middle nucleotides. The DNA sequence is as follows: TGTGCCAGCAGCTTCCCAGCGGTGACTAGCGGGGGAGTCGATGAGCAGTTCTTC. Its product reads: CASSFPAVTSGGVDEQFF.